This T cell receptor (beta chain) was captured in a study of vaccination effects on CD4 cells after COVID-19. Whole-study context: The study sampled a few convalescent patients both early and late after vaccination. Findings and caveats of the study: Both infection-induced and vaccine-induced clones contracted markedly at late post-vaccination timepoints. Convalescent patients were scarce in the study, and it lacked early post-infection timepoints.

The length of the CDR3 is 18 residues. The V gene end was trimmed by 3 bases and the J gene end by 5 bases; junction bases not matched to a gene: 14. Germline V gene lookup returns CDR1 SGHNT and CDR2 YYREEE (reference sequence). Comments on this clone: No antigen is known for it.

TCRdb keeps only in-frame clones here, not all; method: immunoSEQ multiplex PCR. The sample includes 35,000 to 55,000 clones, over 60% of them seen just once. Researchers isolated CD4+ T cells once less than 13 days of culture had elapsed. Sometime from March through December 2020, the person acquired a SARS-CoV-2 infection that PCR confirmed. Participants were vaccinated with two doses of either the BNT162b2 or mRNA-1273 vaccine. A half-volume exchange with IL-2 medium occurred on days 3 and 7. This receptor was identified in a human donor who had a prior SARS-CoV-2 infection. The rearrangement joins TRBV5-4 to TRBJ1-6, with TRBD1 matching over 7 bases. Material: CD4+ T cells from PBMCs cultured without peptide, obtained after COVID-19 vaccination. CDR3 amino acids: CASSSGYGWDSDNSPLHF. CDR3 coding DNA: TGTGCCAGCAGCTCGGGCTATGGGTGGGACAGTGATAATTCACCCCTCCACTTT.